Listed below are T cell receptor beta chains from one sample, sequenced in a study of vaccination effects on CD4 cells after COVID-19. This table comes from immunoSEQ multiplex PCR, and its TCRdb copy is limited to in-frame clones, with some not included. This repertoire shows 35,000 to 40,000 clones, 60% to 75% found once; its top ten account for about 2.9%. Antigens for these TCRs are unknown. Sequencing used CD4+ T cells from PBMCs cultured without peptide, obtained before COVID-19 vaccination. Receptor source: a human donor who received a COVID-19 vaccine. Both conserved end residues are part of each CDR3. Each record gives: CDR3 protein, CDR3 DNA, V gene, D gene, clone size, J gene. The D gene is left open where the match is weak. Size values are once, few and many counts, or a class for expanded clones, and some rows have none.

cdr3_aa: CASSLGSRAGSGNTIYF; cdr3_nt: TGTGCCAGCAGCTTGGGGAGCAGGGCCGGCTCTGGAAACACCATATATTTT; v_call: TRBV5-6; d_call: NA; clone_size: NA; j_call: TRBJ1-3
cdr3_aa: CASSLLTTEAFF; cdr3_nt: TGTGCCAGCAGCTTATTGACCACTGAAGCTTTCTTT; v_call: TRBV7-9; d_call: NA; clone_size: NA; j_call: TRBJ1-1
cdr3_aa: CASTLGANTEAFF; cdr3_nt: TGTGCCAGCACCCTGGGGGCGAACACTGAAGCTTTCTTT; v_call: TRBV7-8; d_call: NA; clone_size: NA; j_call: TRBJ1-1
cdr3_aa: CASFIGVSTDTQYF; cdr3_nt: TGTGCCAGCTTTATCGGGGTGAGCACAGATACGCAGTATTTT; v_call: TRBV6-5; d_call: NA; clone_size: NA; j_call: TRBJ2-3
cdr3_aa: CASSWGTSRRSNYGYTF; cdr3_nt: TGTGCCAGCAGCTGGGGGACATCCCGGAGGTCAAACTATGGCTACACCTTC; v_call: TRBV5-6; d_call: NA; clone_size: NA; j_call: TRBJ1-2
cdr3_aa: CAWNRGLNQPQHF; cdr3_nt: TGTGCCTGGAACAGGGGGTTGAATCAGCCCCAGCATTTT; v_call: TRBV30; d_call: TRBD1; clone_size: few; j_call: TRBJ1-5
cdr3_aa: CASIRAGREPGGYTF; cdr3_nt: TGTGCCAGCATCAGGGCGGGCAGGGAGCCGGGTGGCTACACCTTC; v_call: TRBV6-5; d_call: NA; clone_size: once; j_call: TRBJ1-2
cdr3_aa: CASSQALREKLFF; cdr3_nt: TGCGCCAGCAGCCAAGCCTTGCGTGAAAAACTGTTTTTT; v_call: TRBV4-1; d_call: NA; clone_size: NA; j_call: TRBJ1-4
cdr3_aa: CASSYERYAHTEAFF; cdr3_nt: TGTGCCAGCAGTTACGAGAGATATGCCCACACTGAAGCTTTCTTT; v_call: TRBV6-2/TRBV6-3; d_call: NA; clone_size: NA; j_call: TRBJ1-1
cdr3_aa: CASSPLQSPYEQYF; cdr3_nt: TGTGCCAGCAGTCCTTTACAGTCGCCCTACGAGCAGTACTTC; v_call: TRBV28; d_call: NA; clone_size: few; j_call: TRBJ2-7
cdr3_aa: CASSDLAIGEQFF; cdr3_nt: TGTGCCAGCAGTGACCTGGCAATAGGTGAGCAGTTCTTC; v_call: TRBV2; d_call: NA; clone_size: NA; j_call: TRBJ2-1
cdr3_aa: CASGTGQSNTIYF; cdr3_nt: TGTGCCAGCGGGACGGGACAGTCAAACACCATATATTTT; v_call: TRBV5-8; d_call: TRBD1; clone_size: NA; j_call: TRBJ1-3
cdr3_aa: CASSRDGLNQPQHF; cdr3_nt: TGTGCCAGCAGCCGGGACGGACTCAATCAGCCCCAGCATTTT; v_call: TRBV7-8; d_call: NA; clone_size: NA; j_call: TRBJ1-5
cdr3_aa: CASSHYRSGANVLTF; cdr3_nt: TGTGCCAGCAGCCACTACAGATCTGGGGCCAACGTCCTGACTTTC; v_call: TRBV6-2/TRBV6-3; d_call: NA; clone_size: NA; j_call: TRBJ2-6
cdr3_aa: CASSNRPTSGFYNEQFF; cdr3_nt: TGTGCCAGTAGTAACCGCCCGACTAGCGGGTTCTACAATGAGCAGTTCTTC; v_call: TRBV19; d_call: TRBD2; clone_size: NA; j_call: TRBJ2-1
cdr3_aa: CASSMDSFGDQPQHF; cdr3_nt: TGTGCCAGCAGTATGGACAGTTTTGGGGATCAGCCCCAGCATTTT; v_call: TRBV6-5; d_call: NA; clone_size: few; j_call: TRBJ1-5
cdr3_aa: CASSIGGGGGKETQYF; cdr3_nt: TGTGCCAGTAGTATAGGAGGCGGGGGAGGGAAAGAGACCCAGTACTTC; v_call: TRBV19; d_call: TRBD2; clone_size: NA; j_call: TRBJ2-5
cdr3_aa: CAWSDTEAFF; cdr3_nt: TGTGCCTGGAGTGACACTGAAGCTTTCTTT; v_call: TRBV30; d_call: NA; clone_size: few; j_call: TRBJ1-1
cdr3_aa: CASSFPGTEAFF; cdr3_nt: TGCGCCAGCAGCTTCCCCGGGACTGAAGCTTTCTTT; v_call: TRBV5-1; d_call: NA; clone_size: NA; j_call: TRBJ1-1
cdr3_aa: CASSYRARSNSPLHF; cdr3_nt: TGTGCCAGCAGTTACAGGGCACGGTCTAATTCACCCCTCCACTTT; v_call: TRBV6-5; d_call: NA; clone_size: NA; j_call: TRBJ1-6
cdr3_aa: CAISESGVETQYF; cdr3_nt: TGTGCCATCAGTGAGTCGGGAGTAGAGACCCAGTACTTC; v_call: TRBV10-3; d_call: NA; clone_size: NA; j_call: TRBJ2-5
cdr3_aa: CASSEKGFEDQPQHF; cdr3_nt: TGTGCCAGCAGCGAAAAAGGGTTTGAGGATCAGCCCCAGCATTTT; v_call: TRBV9; d_call: NA; clone_size: NA; j_call: TRBJ1-5
cdr3_aa: CASSDSGRTDTQYF; cdr3_nt: TGCGCCAGCAGCGACTCGGGGCGGACAGATACGCAGTATTTT; v_call: TRBV5-1; d_call: NA; clone_size: NA; j_call: TRBJ2-3
cdr3_aa: CASSLAGGQGYTF; cdr3_nt: TGTGCCAGCAGCTTAGCCGGGGGGCAAGGCTACACCTTC; v_call: TRBV7-9; d_call: NA; clone_size: NA; j_call: TRBJ1-2
cdr3_aa: CARITGTGDNYGGYTF; cdr3_nt: TGCGCCAGGATAACCGGGACAGGGGATAATTATGGGGGCTACACCTTC; v_call: TRBV10-1; d_call: TRBD1; clone_size: NA; j_call: TRBJ1-2
cdr3_aa: CASSLPSHEQFF; cdr3_nt: TGTGCCAGCAGCTTACCCTCCCATGAGCAGTTCTTC; v_call: TRBV7-2; d_call: NA; clone_size: NA; j_call: TRBJ2-1
cdr3_aa: CAWSVGRAVGYTF; cdr3_nt: TGTGCCTGGAGTGTTGGCAGGGCGGTTGGCTACACCTTC; v_call: TRBV30; d_call: NA; clone_size: NA; j_call: TRBJ1-2
cdr3_aa: CSVEGLDRGLHEQYF; cdr3_nt: TGCAGCGTTGAAGGGCTCGACAGGGGTCTCCACGAGCAGTACTTC; v_call: TRBV29-1; d_call: TRBD1; clone_size: NA; j_call: TRBJ2-7
cdr3_aa: CASTLGGIDTGELFF; cdr3_nt: TGTGCCAGCACCCTCGGGGGGATTGACACCGGGGAGCTGTTTTTT; v_call: TRBV6-6; d_call: TRBD2; clone_size: NA; j_call: TRBJ2-2
cdr3_aa: CASSPLVADSTDTQYF; cdr3_nt: TGTGCCAGCAGTCCACTCGTTGCGGACAGCACAGATACGCAGTATTTT; v_call: TRBV7-2; d_call: NA; clone_size: few; j_call: TRBJ2-3
cdr3_aa: CASGPPGYEQYF; cdr3_nt: TGTGCTAGTGGTCCGCCCGGCTACGAGCAGTACTTC; v_call: TRBV12-5; d_call: NA; clone_size: NA; j_call: TRBJ2-7
cdr3_aa: CASGPRTGTETQYF; cdr3_nt: TGTGCTAGTGGTCCACGGACAGGGACGGAGACCCAGTACTTC; v_call: TRBV12-5; d_call: TRBD1; clone_size: once; j_call: TRBJ2-5
cdr3_aa: CASTPLTGRQPQHF; cdr3_nt: TGTGCCAGCACCCCCTTGACAGGGCGGCAGCCCCAGCATTTT; v_call: TRBV2; d_call: TRBD1; clone_size: few; j_call: TRBJ1-5
cdr3_aa: CASSQEGVGNTEAFF; cdr3_nt: TGTGCCAGCAGCCAAGAGGGGGTGGGGAACACTGAAGCTTTCTTT; v_call: TRBV4-2; d_call: NA; clone_size: NA; j_call: TRBJ1-1
cdr3_aa: CASSENNSNQPQHF; cdr3_nt: TGTGCCAGCAGTGAGAACAATAGCAATCAGCCCCAGCATTTT; v_call: TRBV2; d_call: NA; clone_size: NA; j_call: TRBJ1-5
cdr3_aa: CSVRGGDGYTF; cdr3_nt: TGCAGCGTTCGGGGCGGGGATGGCTACACCTTC; v_call: TRBV29-1; d_call: NA; clone_size: medium-sized; j_call: TRBJ1-2
cdr3_aa: CASTGLARDEQFF; cdr3_nt: TGTGCCAGCACTGGACTAGCGAGGGATGAGCAGTTCTTC; v_call: TRBV7-2; d_call: TRBD2; clone_size: NA; j_call: TRBJ2-1
cdr3_aa: CASSPPGTGSLEQYF; cdr3_nt: TGTGCCAGCTCACCACCAGGTACAGGGAGTCTCGAGCAGTACTTC; v_call: TRBV18; d_call: NA; clone_size: NA; j_call: TRBJ2-7
cdr3_aa: CAEGGRNINNEQFF; cdr3_nt: TGTGCTGAGGGGGGGCGGAACATTAACAATGAGCAGTTCTTC; v_call: TRBV7-9; d_call: NA; clone_size: few; j_call: TRBJ2-1
cdr3_aa: CAISGTGLGYEQYF; cdr3_nt: TGTGCCATAAGCGGGACAGGTCTTGGTTACGAGCAGTACTTC; v_call: TRBV10-3; d_call: NA; clone_size: NA; j_call: TRBJ2-7
cdr3_aa: CATGTGGEQYF; cdr3_nt: TGTGCCACCGGGACAGGGGGCGAGCAGTACTTC; v_call: TRBV24-1; d_call: TRBD1; clone_size: few; j_call: TRBJ2-7
cdr3_aa: CSASPGTSNEKLFF; cdr3_nt: TGCAGTGCTAGTCCCGGGACATCTAATGAAAAACTGTTTTTT; v_call: TRBV20-1; d_call: NA; clone_size: NA; j_call: TRBJ1-4
cdr3_aa: CASSFRGAPETQYF; cdr3_nt: TGTGCCAGCAGTTTCAGAGGGGCCCCAGAGACCCAGTACTTC; v_call: TRBV27; d_call: NA; clone_size: NA; j_call: TRBJ2-5
cdr3_aa: CASHSGRRGHTDTQYF; cdr3_nt: TGTGCCAGCCATAGCGGGAGACGTGGGCACACAGATACGCAGTATTTT; v_call: TRBV5-4; d_call: TRBD2; clone_size: NA; j_call: TRBJ2-3
cdr3_aa: CAWSGNQGYEQYF; cdr3_nt: TGTGCCTGGAGTGGGAATCAGGGGTACGAGCAGTACTTC; v_call: TRBV30; d_call: NA; clone_size: NA; j_call: TRBJ2-7
cdr3_aa: CASSNQGKGGYTF; cdr3_nt: TGTGCCAGCAGTAACCAGGGAAAGGGTGGCTACACCTTC; v_call: TRBV6-4; d_call: NA; clone_size: NA; j_call: TRBJ1-2
cdr3_aa: CASSRQGAIEQYF; cdr3_nt: TGTGCCAGCAGTCGACAGGGGGCGATCGAGCAGTACTTC; v_call: TRBV3-1/TRBV3-2; d_call: TRBD1; clone_size: NA; j_call: TRBJ2-7
cdr3_aa: CAWSVRGAGENHF; cdr3_nt: TGTGCCTGGAGTGTACGGGGCGCCGGGGAGAATCACTTC; v_call: TRBV30; d_call: NA; clone_size: few; j_call: TRBJ1-2